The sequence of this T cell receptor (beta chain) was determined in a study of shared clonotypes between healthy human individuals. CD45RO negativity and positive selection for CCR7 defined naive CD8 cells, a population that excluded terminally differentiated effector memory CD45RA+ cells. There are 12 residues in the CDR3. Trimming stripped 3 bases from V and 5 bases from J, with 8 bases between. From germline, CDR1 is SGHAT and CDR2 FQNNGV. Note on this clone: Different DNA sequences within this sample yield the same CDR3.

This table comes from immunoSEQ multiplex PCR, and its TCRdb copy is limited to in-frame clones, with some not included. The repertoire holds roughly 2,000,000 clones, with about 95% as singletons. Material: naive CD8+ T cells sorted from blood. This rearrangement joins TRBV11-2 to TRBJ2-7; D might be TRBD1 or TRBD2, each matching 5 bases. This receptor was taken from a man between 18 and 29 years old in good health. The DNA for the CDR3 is TGTGCCAGCAGCTTGACGGGGCACGAGCAGTACTTC. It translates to CASSLTGHEQYF.